What follows is one T cell receptor (beta chain) and its context. The antigen is not known. This sample is part of a study of identical twins. Whole-study results and caveats: These conclusions were based on statistical analysis (cross-sectional, not following the same donors). Insertion counts were lower in abundant cord blood beta clonotypes, a trend that memory repertoires did not show. Out-of-frame TCR alpha sharing in monozygotic twins exceeded recombination model predictions. For out-of-frame beta sequences, excess twin sharing was weaker.

V lost 7 bases to trimming and J lost 2 bases, with 14 bases between them. Germline CDR1 reads SQVTM; CDR2 reads ANQGSEA. CDR3 length: 13 residues. TCRdb reprocessed the 5' RACE reads with MiXCR, giving one entry per CDR3 protein. This table holds 700,000 to 950,000 distinct CDR3 sequences, about 12% found once. These data also featured in a second study, about yellow fever vaccine responses in identical twins.

The TCR comes from a young woman in good health. The chain couples TRBV29-1 to TRBJ1-2, with TRBD1 as a possible D gene (5 bases). The sequenced sample consisted of PBMCs. CDR3 amino acids: CSAQPGRNYGYTF. The CDR3 DNA reads as TGCAGCGCCCAACCGGGACGGAACTATGGCTACACCTTC.